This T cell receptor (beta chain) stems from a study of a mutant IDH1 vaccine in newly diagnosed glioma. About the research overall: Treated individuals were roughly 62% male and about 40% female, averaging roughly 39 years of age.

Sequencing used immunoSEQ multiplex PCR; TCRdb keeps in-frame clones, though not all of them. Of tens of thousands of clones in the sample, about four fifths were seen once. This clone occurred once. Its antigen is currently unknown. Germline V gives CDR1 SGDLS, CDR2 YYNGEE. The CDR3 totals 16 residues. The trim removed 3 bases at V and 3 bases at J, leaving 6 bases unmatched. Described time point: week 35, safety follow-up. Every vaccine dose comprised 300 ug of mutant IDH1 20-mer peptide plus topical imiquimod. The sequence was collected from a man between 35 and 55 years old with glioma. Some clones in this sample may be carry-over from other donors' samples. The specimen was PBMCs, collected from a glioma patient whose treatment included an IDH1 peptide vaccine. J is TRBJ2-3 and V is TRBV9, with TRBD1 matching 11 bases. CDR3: CASSGTGGAGTDTQYF. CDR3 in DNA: TGTGCCAGCAGCGGGACAGGGGGCGCTGGGACAGATACGCAGTATTTT.